The TCR beta chain under discussion was sequenced for a study of cytomegalovirus exposure and HLA in healthy donors. Study outcomes and limitations: A missense variant in DCLRE1C was later tied to TCR beta V- and J-gene trimming.

Healthy bone marrow donors made up the donors. Germline trimming cut 0 bases from V and 8 bases from J; bases unmatched to any gene: 17. The CDR3 is 18 amino acids. Germline loops: CDR1 SEHNR, CDR2 FQNEAQ (reference sequence). A note on this clone: Its antigen is not identified.

Vbeta (60) and Jbeta (13) primers were used in the PCR. Clones were sequenced by immunoSEQ multiplex PCR, and TCRdb holds only the in-frame ones, with some missing. The sample shows tens of thousands of clones, about 70% of them seen only once. The chain employs TRBV7-9 and TRBJ1-2; 8 nucleotides match TRBD1. Input material: PBMCs. The source is a man aged 55 to 69 in good health and CMV-seronegative. CDR3 in DNA: TGTGCCAGCAGCTTAGCGGGCAGACAGGGGAGGAAGTTGGGCGGCTACACCTTC. Translating gives CASSLAGRQGRKLGGYTF.